These 24 T cell receptor beta chains share one sample of origin, sequenced in a study of T cell responses to AZD1222 COVID-19 vaccine (dated by TCRdb to the early 2020s). The time point label, as the study defines it: baseline before first vaccination. The receptor library was made with the immunoSEQ multiplex PCR assay. Imported from immuneACCESS, the table was reduced by TCRdb to in-frame sequences with V and J called. These copies leave out some clones; in studies compared against another copy, an unresolved V gene accounts for under half, and the cause of the remainder is not known. Here the sample has about 150,000 clones; 80% to 90% occur a single time. The ten largest clones take up about 5% of the sample. The sequences come from peripheral blood, collected on day 0 of AZD1222 vaccination. The origin of the receptors is an adult in good health.

V usage is TRBV19 and J usage is TRBJ1-5, with a weak D call TRBD1 (5 bases). The germline V gene has CDR1 LNHDA and CDR2 SQIVND (reference sequence). V lost 7 bases and J 7 bases, leaving 14 bases between the germline ends. The CDR3 runs 13 residues. CDR3 sequence reads: CASNSGARQPQHF. DNA for the CDR3: TGTGCCAGTAATAGCGGGGCCCGACAGCCCCAGCATTTT.

The V call is TRBV6-5, the J call TRBJ2-1; 8 nucleotides line up with TRBD1. The trim removed 7 bases at V and 3 bases at J, leaving 5 bases unmatched. The CDR3 has 14 amino acids. The germline gives CDR1 MNHEY, CDR2 SVGAGI. CDR3: CASNTGGGYNEQFF. CDR3 coding DNA: TGTGCCAGCAACACAGGGGGAGGCTACAATGAGCAGTTCTTC.

This clone has a handful of counts. The chain joins TRBV27 to TRBJ1-6; maybe TRBD1 (5 bases). The V end was cut by 3 bases, the J end by 10 bases, with 13 bases between. The germline CDR1 and CDR2 sequences are MNHEY and SMNVEV (reference sequence). The CDR3 runs to 14 residues. The CDR3 sequence: CASSFEGVGSPLHF. CDR3 DNA: TGTGCCAGCAGTTTTGAAGGGGTAGGCTCACCCCTCCACTTT.

This rearrangement joins TRBV7-2 to TRBJ2-1; unclear D gene. Trimming stripped 1 base from V and 2 bases from J, with 9 bases between. CDR1 SGHTA and CDR2 FQGNSA come from the germline V gene. This CDR3 region has 15 residues. For the CDR3, the DNA is TGTGCCAGCAGCTTAGGAACCCTCCCCTACAATGAGCAGTTCTTC. It codes for CASSLGTLPYNEQFF.

The J gene is TRBJ1-2, the V gene TRBV6-5; weak D call: TRBD1 (5 bases). There are 13 residues in the CDR3. V lost 6 bases and J 2 bases, leaving 10 bases between the germline ends. Germline assignment: CDR1 MNHEY and CDR2 SVGAGI. The chain's CDR3 is CASRVRTNYGYTF. The CDR3 region has the DNA TGTGCCAGCAGGGTCCGGACAAACTATGGCTACACCTTC.

In DNA, the CDR3 is TGTGCCAGCTCCCTTCAGGGTATGTCCAACACCATATATTTT. This sequence encodes CASSLQGMSNTIYF. The chain couples TRBV18 to TRBJ1-3; D is perhaps TRBD1 (5 bases). From germline, CDR1 is KGHSH and CDR2 LQKENI. V was trimmed by 6 bases and J by 7 bases, leaving 16 bases between them. This CDR3 comprises 14 residues.

The V gene is TRBV28, the J gene TRBJ1-4; D ambiguous. CDR3 length: 15 amino acids. Germline V gene data show CDR1 as MDHEN and CDR2 as SYDVKM. The ends were cut back, 5 bases at V and 5 bases at J, with 15 bases in the middle. CDR3 bases: TGTGCCAGCAGTCCCTACAAGGCTGGGAATGAAAAACTGTTTTTT. This codes for CASSPYKAGNEKLFF.

The genes are TRBV30 and TRBJ2-1; TRBD2 is a possible D gene (6 bases). The CDR3 contains 15 residues. Trimming took off 0 bases at V and 5 bases at J, with 14 bases between the two ends. CDR1 and CDR2 (germline): GTSNPN, SVGIG (reference sequence). CDR3 nucleotide sequence: TGTGCCTGGAGTGTACGGGGCGGGACCCACAATGAGCAGTTCTTC. This gives the protein CAWSVRGGTHNEQFF.

The chain is built from TRBV24-1 and TRBJ2-3; 10 positions match TRBD2. Germline V gene lookup returns CDR1 KGHDR and CDR2 SFDVKD. The CDR3 runs 16 residues. The V and J ends lost 4 bases and 4 bases, in that order; junction bases with no gene match: 7. The CDR3 DNA follows: TGTGCCACCAGTGAACACGGACTAGCGGAAGCAGATACGCAGTATTTT. This translates into CATSEHGLAEADTQYF.

CDR3 residues: CAWSPGNTEAFF. CDR3 sequence (DNA): TGTGCCTGGTCGCCCGGGAACACTGAAGCTTTCTTT. V and J are TRBV30 and TRBJ1-1; D is undetermined. Germline V lookup: CDR1 GTSNPN, CDR2 SVGIG (reference sequence). The CDR3 is made up of 12 amino acids. The V gene lost 5 bases and the J gene lost 1 base, with 8 bases spanning the gap.

This chain connects TRBV4-3 to TRBJ2-1; 10 nucleotides line up with TRBD2. The germline V gene encodes CDR1 LGHNA and CDR2 YSLEER. J gave up 4 bases and V 1 base, and 4 bases lay outside the gene matches. The CDR3 has 16 residues. The CDR3 DNA is TGCGCCAGCAGCCAAGTAATACTAGCGGGGTACAATGAGCAGTTCTTC. Translation: CASSQVILAGYNEQFF.

This sequence joins TRBV5-5 and TRBJ1-1; no clear D. The CDR3 is made up of 14 amino acids. The V end lost 2 bases, the J end lost 6 bases, and 14 bases lay between the germline ends. Germline V gene lookup returns CDR1 SGHKS and CDR2 YYEKEE (reference sequence). In DNA form, the CDR3 reads TGTGCCAGCAGCTTAGCCGGGCCCAGCCCTGAAGCTTTCTTT. This encodes CASSLAGPSPEAFF. Looking up the rest from reference TRBV5-5 and TRBJ1-1 gives the full variable domain: DAGVTQSPTHLIKTRGQQVTLRCSPISGHKSVSWYQQVLGQGPQFIFQYYEKEERGRGNFPDRFSARQFPNYSSELNVNALLLGDSALYLCASSLAGPSPEAFFGQGTRLTVV.

The rearrangement links TRBV7-2 to TRBJ1-1, with D unresolved. V was trimmed by 2 bases and J by 1 base, leaving 5 bases between them. The germline CDR1 and CDR2 sequences are SGHTA and FQGNSA. The CDR3 sequence is 13 residues long. DNA of the CDR3: TGTGCCAGCAGCTTACAGCCGAACACTGAAGCTTTCTTT. Protein product: CASSLQPNTEAFF.

This clone is classed as medium-sized (0.01 to 0.1%). The J gene is TRBJ2-1, the V gene TRBV7-9, with a possible D match to TRBD1 (5 bases). The CDR3 sequence is 14 residues long. CDR1 and CDR2 from the germline V gene are SEHNR and FQNEAQ (reference sequence). V lost 6 bases to trimming and J lost 3 bases, with 12 bases between them. CDR3 loop: CASRPDSYYNEQFF. Written as DNA, the CDR3 is TGTGCCAGCAGACCCGACAGTTACTACAATGAGCAGTTCTTC.

The rearrangement uses TRBV18 and TRBJ2-7, with 11 bases lining up with TRBD2. The germline gives CDR1 KGHSH, CDR2 LQKENI. The CDR3 is made up of 16 amino acids. Trimming took 4 bases from V and 5 from J; bases not matched to a gene: 10. The CDR3 region is CASSQGLAARLHEQYF. The CDR3 DNA follows: TGTGCCAGCTCACAGGGACTAGCGGCGCGCCTCCACGAGCAGTACTTC.

The chain carries TRBV12-3 or TRBV12-4 and TRBJ2-3, with TRBD2 identical over 9 bases. The ends lost 6 bases at V and 8 bases at J; junction bases unmatched: 3. CDR3 length equals 12 residues. The CDR3 sequence: CASSQGLATQYF. The CDR3 DNA reads TGTGCCAGCAGCCAGGGACTAGCTACGCAGTATTTT.

J is TRBJ2-1 and V is TRBV7-2; D not certain. From germline, CDR1 is SGHTA and CDR2 FQGNSA. With 2 bases removed from V and 10 bases from J, the gap between germline ends came to 21 bases. The CDR3 loop spans 16 amino acids. The CDR3 here is CASSLLLSAVATEQFF. The CDR3 bases are TGTGCCAGCAGCTTACTCCTTTCCGCTGTGGCGACAGAGCAGTTCTTC.

This clone occurred a few times. V gene TRBV19 combines with J gene TRBJ2-1, with TRBD2 matching 7 bases. Germline CDR1 reads LNHDA; CDR2 reads SQIVND (reference sequence). The J segment lost 9 bases and the V segment lost 3 bases, leaving 5 bases of the junction unmatched. This CDR3 spans 13 amino acids. The CDR3 region is CASSMTSLTEQFF. The CDR3 DNA follows: TGTGCCAGTAGTATGACTAGCCTAACTGAGCAGTTCTTC.

This chain links TRBV27 with TRBJ2-5, with D possibly being TRBD2 (6 bases). V gave up 4 bases and J gave up 3 bases, with 12 bases separating them. Germline loops: CDR1 MNHEY, CDR2 SMNVEV (reference sequence). CDR3 length equals 14 residues. CDR3 amino acids: CASSSASAEETQYF. CDR3 in DNA: TGTGCCAGCAGTTCCGCTAGCGCGGAAGAGACCCAGTACTTC.

This sequence joins TRBV28 and TRBJ1-1, with D unresolved. The V gene lost 3 bases and the J gene lost 0 bases, with 14 bases spanning the gap. Germline V gene sequence: CDR1 MDHEN, CDR2 SYDVKM. The CDR3 totals 16 residues. CDR3 coding DNA: TGTGCCAGCAGTTTGTTGATTCGAGGTTTGAACACTGAAGCTTTCTTT. It translates to CASSLLIRGLNTEAFF.

V is TRBV27 and J is TRBJ2-3; D not resolved. Germline V lookup: CDR1 MNHEY, CDR2 SMNVEV (reference sequence). Trimming cost V 5 bases and J 5 bases, with 11 bases left between them. The CDR3 covers 13 residues. The CDR3 nucleotides are TGTGCCAGCAGTCATATACTAAGAGATACGCAGTATTTT. Translating gives CASSHILRDTQYF.

The gene calls are TRBV7-8 and TRBJ2-7, with D perhaps given as TRBD1 or TRBD2 (5 bases each). The CDR3 sequence is 14 residues long. Trimming removed 1 base at V and 3 bases at J, with 10 bases between. Germline V lookup: CDR1 SGHVS, CDR2 FQNEAQ. CDR3 nucleotides: TGTGCCAGCAGCTTAGTGCCAGGGAGCTACGAGCAGTACTTC. This encodes CASSLVPGSYEQYF.

This sequence joins TRBV7-9 and TRBJ1-1; TRBD1 might be the D (5 bases). This CDR3 comprises 16 residues. Trimming shortened V by 2 bases and J by 1 base, and 14 bases separated the two germline ends. Germline assignment: CDR1 SEHNR and CDR2 FQNEAQ (reference sequence). The CDR3 DNA reads as TGTGCCAGCAGCTTACGAGAGATTGGGACGAACACTGAAGCTTTCTTT. It yields the protein CASSLREIGTNTEAFF.

The chain is built from TRBV28 and TRBJ1-5; D ambiguous. Germline CDR1 MDHEN, CDR2 SYDVKM. The CDR3 is made up of 13 amino acids. Trimming took 2 bases from V and 5 from J, leaving 7 bases between them. The CDR3 sequence is CASSLRRDQPQHF. The CDR3 DNA reads TGTGCCAGCAGTTTAAGGCGAGATCAGCCCCAGCATTTT. Combining the CDR3 with reference TRBV28 and TRBJ1-5 gives the whole variable domain DVKVTQSSRYLVKRTGEKVFLECVQDMDHENMFWYRQDPGLGLRLIYFSYDVKMKEKGDIPEGYSVSREKKERFSLILESASTNQTSMYLCASSLRRDQPQHFGDGTRLSIL.